Detailed here is one T cell receptor beta chain. Its antigen remains unidentified. The protocol was immunoSEQ multiplex PCR, while the TCRdb copy is restricted to in-frame clones and leaves out a portion. The profile shows about 88,000 clones, about 85% of them singletons. The data are from a study of OX40 agonist ivuxolimab in advanced cancers. Study-level findings and limits: Average numbers of expanded clones were greater in CD8+ T cells than in CD4+.

Autoimmune disease history or systemic immunosuppression barred patients. The CDR3 loop spans 16 amino acids. The source was CD4+ or CD8+ T cells sorted from blood, collected in a trial of the OX40 agonist ivuxolimab. The rearrangement links TRBV21-1 to TRBJ2-1; TRBD2, the table's D call, was not compared with the DNA. TRBV21-1 is an annotated pseudogene. This clonotype was sampled from an adult with an advanced solid tumor such as melanoma, head and neck, liver or kidney cancer. The CDR3 loop is CASRIKLGLAENEQFF. CDR3 sequence (DNA): TGTGCCAGCAGAATTAAGTTAGGACTAGCGGAGAATGAGCAGTTCTTC.